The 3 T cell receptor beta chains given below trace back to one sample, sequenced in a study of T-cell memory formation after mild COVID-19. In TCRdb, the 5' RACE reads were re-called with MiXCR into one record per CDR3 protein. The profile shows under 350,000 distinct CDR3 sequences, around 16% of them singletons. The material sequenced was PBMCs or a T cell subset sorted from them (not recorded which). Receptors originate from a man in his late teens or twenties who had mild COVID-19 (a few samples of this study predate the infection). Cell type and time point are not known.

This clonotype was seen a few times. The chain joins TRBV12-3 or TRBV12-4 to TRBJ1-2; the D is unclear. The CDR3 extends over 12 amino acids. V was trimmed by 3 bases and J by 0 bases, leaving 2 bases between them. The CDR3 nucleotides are TGTGCCAGCAGTTTCACTAACTATGGCTACACCTTC. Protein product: CASSFTNYGYTF.

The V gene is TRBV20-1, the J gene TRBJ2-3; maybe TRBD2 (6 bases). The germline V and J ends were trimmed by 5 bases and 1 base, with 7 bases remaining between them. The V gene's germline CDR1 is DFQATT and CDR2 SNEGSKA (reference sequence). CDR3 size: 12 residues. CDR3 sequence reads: CSASGGTDTQYF. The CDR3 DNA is TGCAGTGCTTCGGGGGGCACAGATACGCAGTATTTT.

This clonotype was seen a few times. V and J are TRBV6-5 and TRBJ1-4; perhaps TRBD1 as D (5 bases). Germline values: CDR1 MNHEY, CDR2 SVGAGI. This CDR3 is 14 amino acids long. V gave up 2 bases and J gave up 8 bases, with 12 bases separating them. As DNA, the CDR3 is TGTGCCAGCAGTTACGTCCGGGGGTGGGAAAAACTGTTTTTT. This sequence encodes CASSYVRGWEKLFF.